This T cell receptor (beta chain) is from a study of blood T cells in healthy people across ages. The use of a sample-barcoded 5' primer and a J-beta primer mix characterized a second PCR of about 7 to 12 cycles. MiXCR, applied by TCRdb to the 5' RACE reads, yields one record per CDR3 protein. The sample lists about 1,400,000 distinct CDR3 sequences, approximately 59% seen once, with over 6.5% in the top ten. Only a few counts were recorded for this clonotype. Germline CDR1 LGHNA, CDR2 YNFKEQ. The V and J ends lost 2 bases and 5 bases respectively, with 13 bases between them. This CDR3 comprises 16 residues.

This sequence was found in a man between 18 and 35 years old in good health. The chain has TRBV4-2 and TRBJ1-6; D gene ambiguous. The sequenced sample was blood. Written as DNA, the CDR3 is TGTGCCAGCAGCCAACGAAGGACGGCGAATAATTCACCCCTCCACTTT. Amino acid sequence: CASSQRRTANNSPLHF.